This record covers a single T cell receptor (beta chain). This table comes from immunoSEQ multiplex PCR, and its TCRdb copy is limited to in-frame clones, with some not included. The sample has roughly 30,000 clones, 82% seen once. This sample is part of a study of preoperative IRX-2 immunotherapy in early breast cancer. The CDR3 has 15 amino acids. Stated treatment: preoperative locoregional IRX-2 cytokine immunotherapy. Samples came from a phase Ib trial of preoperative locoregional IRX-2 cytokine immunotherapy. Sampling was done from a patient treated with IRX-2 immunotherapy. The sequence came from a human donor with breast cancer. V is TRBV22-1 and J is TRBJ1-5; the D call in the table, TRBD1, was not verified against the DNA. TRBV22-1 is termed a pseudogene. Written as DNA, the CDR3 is TGTGCCAGCAGACACAGGGGACGCCGGGATCAGCCCCAGCATTTT. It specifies CASRHRGRRDQPQHF.